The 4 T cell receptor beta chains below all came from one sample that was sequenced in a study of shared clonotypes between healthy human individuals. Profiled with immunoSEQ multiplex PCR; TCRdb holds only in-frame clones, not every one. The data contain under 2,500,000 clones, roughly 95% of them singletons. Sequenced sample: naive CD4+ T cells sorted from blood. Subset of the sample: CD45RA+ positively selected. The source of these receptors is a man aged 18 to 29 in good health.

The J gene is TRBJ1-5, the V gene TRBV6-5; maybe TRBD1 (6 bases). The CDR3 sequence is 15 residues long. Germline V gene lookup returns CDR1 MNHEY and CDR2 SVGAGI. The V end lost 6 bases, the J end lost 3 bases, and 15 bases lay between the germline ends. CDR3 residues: CASRAMGALNQPQHF. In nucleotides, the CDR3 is TGTGCCAGCAGGGCCATGGGGGCCCTCAATCAGCCCCAGCATTTT.

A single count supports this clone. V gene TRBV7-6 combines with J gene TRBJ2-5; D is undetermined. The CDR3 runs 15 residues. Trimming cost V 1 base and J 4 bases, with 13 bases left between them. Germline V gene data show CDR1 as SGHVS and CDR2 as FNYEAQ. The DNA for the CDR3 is TGTGCCAGCAGCTTAGACCAAGGGCCAGTAGAGACCCAGTACTTC. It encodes CASSLDQGPVETQYF.

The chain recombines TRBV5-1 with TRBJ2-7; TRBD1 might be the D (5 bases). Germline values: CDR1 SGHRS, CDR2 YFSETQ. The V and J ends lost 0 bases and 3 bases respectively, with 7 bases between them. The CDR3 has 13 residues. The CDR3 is CASSLGQHYEQYF. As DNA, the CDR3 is TGCGCCAGCAGCTTGGGACAGCACTACGAGCAGTACTTC. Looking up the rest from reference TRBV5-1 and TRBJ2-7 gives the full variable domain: KAGVTQTPRYLIKTRGQQVTLSCSPISGHRSVSWYQQTPGQGLQFLFEYFSETQRNKGNFPGRFSGRQFSNSRSEMNVSTLELGDSALYLCASSLGQHYEQYFGPGTRLTVT.

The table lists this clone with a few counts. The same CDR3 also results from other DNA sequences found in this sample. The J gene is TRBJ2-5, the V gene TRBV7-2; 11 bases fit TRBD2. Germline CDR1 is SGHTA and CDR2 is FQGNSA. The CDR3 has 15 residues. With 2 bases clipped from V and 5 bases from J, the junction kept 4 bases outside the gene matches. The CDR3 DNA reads TGTGCCAGCAGCTTAACTAGCGGGAGTTGGGAGACCCAGTACTTC. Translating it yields CASSLTSGSWETQYF.